The next 23 T cell receptor beta chains were all read from a single sample in a study of cytomegalovirus exposure and HLA in healthy donors. PCR involved 60 Vbeta and 13 Jbeta primers. The assay was immunoSEQ multiplex PCR, and TCRdb's table has in-frame clones only and misses some. The sample contains about 200,000 clones, 70% to 85% of which appear only once. The sequenced sample was PBMCs. These receptors were obtained from a boy aged 2-15 years in good health and CMV-seronegative.

This rearrangement joins TRBV4-2 to TRBJ1-1, with a weak D call TRBD1 (6 bases). Trimming cost V 7 bases and J 4 bases, with 25 bases left between them. Looked up from germline, CDR1 is LGHNA and CDR2 is YNFKEQ. The CDR3 sequence is 17 residues long. CDR3 amino acids: CASNLTPRGGRGTEAFF. The CDR3 DNA follows: TGTGCCAGCAACCTAACCCCACGCGGGGGCAGGGGCACTGAAGCTTTCTTT.

The V and J genes are TRBV6-1 and TRBJ2-7, with D maybe TRBD2 (6 bases). The CDR3 has 15 residues. Trimming took 2 bases from V and 2 from J, leaving 13 bases between them. The V gene's germline CDR1 is MNHNS and CDR2 SASEGT. DNA for the CDR3: TGTGCCAGCAGTGAACGCCCGGGGGAGACCTACGAGCAGTACTTC. Protein product: CASSERPGETYEQYF.

The rearrangement joins TRBV4-2 to TRBJ1-6, with D possibly matching TRBD1 (6 bases). This CDR3 has 15 residues. Germline V gene data show CDR1 as LGHNA and CDR2 as YNFKEQ. V was trimmed by 4 bases and J by 7 bases, leaving 14 bases between them. The chain's CDR3 is CASSLGGARNSPLHF. The CDR3 nucleotides read TGTGCCAGCAGCCTCGGGGGGGCCAGGAATTCACCCCTCCACTTT.

This CDR3 reads CASTSWTGDSPLHF. The CDR3, as DNA: TGTGCCAGTACCTCGTGGACAGGGGATTCACCCCTCCACTTT. The V call is TRBV19, the J call TRBJ1-6; TRBD1 matches at 9 bases. Germline CDR1 and CDR2: LNHDA and SQIVND (reference sequence). The length of the CDR3 is 14 residues. V gave up 7 bases and J gave up 8 bases; unmatched junction bases: 6.

The chain joins TRBV28 to TRBJ1-5; the D is unclear. Germline V lookup: CDR1 MDHEN, CDR2 SYDVKM. The CDR3 loop spans 16 amino acids. V was shortened by 3 bases and J by 0 bases, with 12 bases between the two germline ends. The chain's CDR3 is CASSLSYRDSNQPQHF. The CDR3 DNA is TGTGCCAGCAGTTTGTCTTACCGGGATAGCAATCAGCCCCAGCATTTT.

The chain is built from TRBV27 and TRBJ1-6; a possible D gene is TRBD1 (6 bases). The V end was cut by 5 bases, the J end by 2 bases, with 13 bases between. Germline lookup yields CDR1 MNHEY and CDR2 SMNVEV (reference sequence). The CDR3 sequence is 16 residues long. The CDR3 loop is CASSPLEGAYNSPLHF. CDR3 sequence (DNA): TGTGCCAGCAGTCCCCTCGAGGGGGCCTATAATTCACCCCTCCACTTT.

The chain couples TRBV6-4 to TRBJ2-1, with D possibly being TRBD2 (6 bases). Germline V gene data show CDR1 as MRHNA and CDR2 as SNTAGT. V lost 2 bases and J 7 bases, leaving 12 bases between the germline ends. This CDR3 spans 14 amino acids. CDR3 residues: CASSDVGGRNEQFF. The CDR3 bases are TGTGCCAGCAGTGACGTGGGGGGACGAAATGAGCAGTTCTTC.

The chain employs TRBV4-3 and TRBJ2-1; no firm D call. This CDR3 has 12 residues. Germline-derived CDR1 and CDR2 are LGHNA and YSLEER. V was trimmed by 2 bases and J by 4 bases, leaving 3 bases between them. The CDR3 DNA follows: TGCGCCAGCAGCCAACAGTACAATGAGCAGTTCTTC. Translation gives CASSQQYNEQFF.

The J gene is TRBJ1-6, the V gene TRBV5-5; 8 bases match TRBD1. The V gene end was trimmed by 4 bases and the J gene end by 15 bases; junction bases not matched to a gene: 3. This CDR3 contains 11 residues. The germline CDR1 and CDR2 sequences are SGHKS and YYEKEE (reference sequence). CDR3 sequence (DNA): TGTGCCAGCAGCAACGACAGGGGCCTCCACTTT. Translated, it gives CASSNDRGLHF.

Concerning this clone itself: The junction departs from germline at one end; a sequencing error may be responsible. Other DNA sequences in the sample encode the same CDR3. The chain recombines TRBV6-5 with TRBJ1-1; the match to TRBD1 covers 9 bases. CDR1 MNHEY and CDR2 SVGAGI come from the germline V gene. This CDR3 region has 14 residues. CDR3 sequence: CASRRTGASTEAFF. CDR3 DNA sequence: TGCGCCAGCAGAAGGACAGGGGCTAGCACTGAAGCTTTCTTT.

The V gene is TRBV10-3, the J gene TRBJ1-3; D unclear. CDR3 length: 11 amino acids. Deletions cut 11 bases from V and 0 bases from J, with 5 bases between. CDR1 is ENHRY, CDR2 SYGVKD, per germline. The CDR3 protein is CAASSGNTIYF. CDR3 nucleotide sequence: TGTGCCGCGAGCTCTGGAAACACCATATATTTT.

V usage is TRBV7-2 and J usage is TRBJ2-1, with 8 positions matching TRBD2. Germline CDR1 SGHTA, CDR2 FQGNSA. Losses at the gene ends were 5 bases for V and 2 bases for J; bases not matched to a gene: 5. The CDR3 length is 15 residues. CDR3 nucleotides: TGTGCCAGCAGCCCCTATAGCGGGGCCTACAATGAGCAGTTCTTC. This gives the protein CASSPYSGAYNEQFF.

This sequence joins TRBV2 and TRBJ1-2; 8 bases agree with TRBD1. The J segment lost 4 bases and the V segment lost 6 bases, leaving 4 bases of the junction unmatched. The CDR3 spans 13 residues. CDR1 SNHLY and CDR2 FYNNEI come from the germline V gene. The CDR3 sequence: CASSWGQAYGYTF. The CDR3 DNA sequence: TGTGCCAGCAGCTGGGGACAGGCCTATGGCTACACCTTC.

The chain recombines TRBV5-1 with TRBJ1-1; 7 bases map to TRBD1. This CDR3 has 15 residues. In germline, CDR1 is SGHRS, CDR2 YFSETQ. J lost 1 base, V lost 4 bases, and 7 bases had no gene match. The CDR3 sequence is CASSGTGVRNTEAFF. The CDR3 nucleotides read TGCGCCAGCAGCGGCACAGGGGTCAGGAACACTGAAGCTTTCTTT.

Only a few counts were recorded for this clone. V is TRBV5-5 and J is TRBJ2-7; no clear D gene. The CDR3 length is 13 residues. CDR1 and CDR2 from the germline V gene are SGHKS and YYEKEE (reference sequence). Deletions cut 0 bases from V and 2 bases from J, with 6 bases between. This chain's CDR3 is CASSLAQAYEQYF. CDR3 sequence (DNA): TGTGCCAGCAGCTTGGCACAAGCCTACGAGCAGTACTTC.

The chain is built from TRBV10-2 and TRBJ1-6; D is undetermined. The V and J ends lost 2 bases and 8 bases respectively, with 7 bases between them. CDR1 is WSHSY and CDR2 is SAAADI in the germline V gene. The CDR3 totals 13 residues. The CDR3 here is CASSETRDSPLHF. In nucleotides, the CDR3 is TGCGCCAGCAGTGAGACGAGAGATTCACCCCTCCACTTT.

The V gene is TRBV27, the J gene TRBJ1-1; possibly TRBD1 for D (6 bases). Germline CDR1 is MNHEY and CDR2 is SMNVEV (reference sequence). CDR3 size: 13 residues. V was shortened by 2 bases and J by 7 bases, with 11 bases between the two germline ends. In nucleotides, the CDR3 is TGTGCCAGCAGTTTAGGATACAGGGATGAAGCTTTCTTT. This codes for CASSLGYRDEAFF.

This chain links TRBV7-2 with TRBJ1-2, with a tentative D call TRBD1 (6 bases). The length of the CDR3 is 15 residues. Germline CDR1 is SGHTA and CDR2 is FQGNSA. The germline V and J ends were trimmed by 0 bases and 5 bases, with 13 bases remaining between them. This CDR3 reads CASSLATGGGYGYTF. The DNA of the CDR3 is TGTGCCAGCAGCTTAGCCACGGGGGGCGGGTATGGCTACACCTTC.

V is TRBV9 and J is TRBJ2-1, with 8 bases that match TRBD2. The J segment lost 8 bases and the V segment lost 3 bases, leaving 4 bases of the junction unmatched. Per germline, CDR1 SGDLS and CDR2 YYNGEE. There are 13 residues in the CDR3. CDR3 protein: CASSDPGGDEQFF. The CDR3 bases are TGTGCCAGCAGCGATCCGGGAGGGGATGAGCAGTTCTTC.

The V gene is TRBV19, the J gene TRBJ1-5; D is unresolved. The CDR3 has 16 residues. V shed 1 base and J shed 0 bases, with 10 bases lying between them. Germline V CDR1 and CDR2: LNHDA, SQIVND (reference sequence). The CDR3 region has the DNA TGTGCCAGTAGTATAGGCACAGATTATAGCAATCAGCCCCAGCATTTT. Translating gives CASSIGTDYSNQPQHF.

The chain has TRBV7-8 and TRBJ2-7; 8 bases map to TRBD1. The germline V gene encodes CDR1 SGHVS and CDR2 FQNEAQ. The CDR3 is made up of 14 amino acids. The V segment lost 4 bases and the J segment 6 bases; nucleotides outside the gene matches: 8. The CDR3 region has the DNA TGTGCCAGCAGCTCCCGGGACAGGATTATCGAGCAGTACTTC. It is translated as CASSSRDRIIEQYF.

V and J are TRBV9 and TRBJ2-1; TRBD2 aligns across 16 bases. V shed 4 bases, J shed 4 bases, and the junction held 8 bases outside the gene matches. The germline CDR1 and CDR2 sequences are SGDLS and YYNGEE. The CDR3 is 18 amino acids. CDR3 coding DNA: TGTGCCAGCAGCAGTCCGGGACTAGCGGGGGGGAATTACAATGAGCAGTTCTTC. As protein: CASSSPGLAGGNYNEQFF.

Comment on this clone: Other DNA sequences of this sample code for an identical CDR3. CDR3 DNA sequence: TGTGCCAGCAGCGTAGTGGGGGGGTCCTACAATGAGCAGTTCTTC. It yields the protein CASSVVGGSYNEQFF. The chain combines TRBV9 with TRBJ2-1; 7 nucleotides match TRBD2. Germline V gene data show CDR1 as SGDLS and CDR2 as YYNGEE. V trimming: 0 bases; J trimming: 1 base; junction bases outside the gene matches: 1. CDR3 length: 15 residues.